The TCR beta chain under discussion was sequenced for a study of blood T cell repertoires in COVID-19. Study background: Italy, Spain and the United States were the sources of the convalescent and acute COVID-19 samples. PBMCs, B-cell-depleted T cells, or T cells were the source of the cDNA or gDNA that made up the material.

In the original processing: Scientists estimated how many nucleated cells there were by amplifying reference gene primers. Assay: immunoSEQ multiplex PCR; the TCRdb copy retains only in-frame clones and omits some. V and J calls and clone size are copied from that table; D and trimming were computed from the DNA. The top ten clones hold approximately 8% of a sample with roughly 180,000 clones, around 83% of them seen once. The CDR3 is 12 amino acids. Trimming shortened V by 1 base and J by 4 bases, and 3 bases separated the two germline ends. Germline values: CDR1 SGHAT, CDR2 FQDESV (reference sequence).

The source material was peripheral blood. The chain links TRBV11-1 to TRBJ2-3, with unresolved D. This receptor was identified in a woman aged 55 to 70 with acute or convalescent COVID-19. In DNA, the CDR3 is TGTGCCAGCAGCTTAGGGCCAGATACGCAGTATTTT. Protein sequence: CASSLGPDTQYF.